This T cell receptor beta chain was captured in a study of OX40 agonist ivuxolimab in advanced cancers. Context from the whole study: The costimulatory receptor OX40 (CD134) was targeted by ivuxolimab, a fully human IgG2 agonistic monoclonal antibody. Three dose-escalation patients achieved partial responses, one with hepatocellular carcinoma and two with cutaneous melanoma. The paper describes the monotherapy dose-escalation part (N of about 57 patients) of the phase I trial of ivuxolimab. Prior anti-PD-1, anti-PD-L1 or anti-CTLA-4 therapy was permitted, and checkpoint inhibitors had been received by roughly 40% of dose-escalation patients. Among the approximately 50 dose-escalation patients, approximately 20 had hepatocellular carcinoma, 15 or so melanoma, 9 renal cell carcinoma and 9 head and neck cancer. The dose-escalation cohort was over 70% male with a mean age of around 62 years, ranging from roughly 23 to 85. Intravenous ivuxolimab was administered to patients every 2 weeks at six dose levels: 0.01, 0.1, 0.3, 1.5, 3 and 10 mg/kg. Peripheral TCRbeta sequencing aimed to test whether ivuxolimab altered TCR sequence diversity and caused clonal T-cell expansion. Findings and caveats that apply to the study as a whole: After ivuxolimab, CD8+ T cells had more expanded clones than CD4+ T cells on average. Clonal expansion of both CD4+ and CD8+ blood T cells was observed from baseline to week 6 at doses 0.1 to 3.0 mg/kg. Low levels of normalized T-cell clonal expansion were also seen in some patients who did not respond. The antigen specificity of the peripheral T cells that underwent clonal expansion was not determined. In the 0.1-3.0 mg/kg groups, partial responders were among the patients with the lowest normalized peripheral clonal expansion, particularly in CD8+ T cells.

Concerning this clone: Its specific antigen is unknown. No base-level quality is on record; no much larger clone is a single base apart.

Patients with a history of autoimmune disease or receiving systemic immunosuppression were excluded from the trial. Peripheral blood for TCR sequencing was collected from all dose cohorts at baseline, on cycle 4 day 1, and on cycle 7 day 1. The samples were drawn from a first-in-human, open-label, multicenter phase I dose-escalation trial of ivuxolimab. Adults with locally advanced or metastatic melanoma, renal cell, hepatocellular, or head and neck squamous cell carcinoma were enrolled in the trial. Before TCR sequencing, CD4+ and CD8+ T cells were separately sorted from peripheral blood. The germline V gene (reference sequence) yields GTSNPN for CDR1 and SVGIG for CDR2. Trimming removed 0 bases from V and 4 bases from J, leaving 13 bases between the germline ends. The CDR3 has 16 amino acids, counting the end cysteine and phenylalanine. The entry retains the CDR3 DNA only, 48 bases that are in frame from base 1.

To sequence the TCRbeta CDR3 region, genomic DNA was isolated from the sorted cells. The immunoSEQ Assay was used to sequence the TCRbeta CDR3 regions. TCRdb stores this immuneACCESS table with in-frame sequences only. Part of the clones is absent; in the studies checked, under half of the shortfall reflects unresolved V genes, and no reason is known for the rest. This sample comprises approximately 69,000 clones, roughly 84% of them detected only once. Jointly, the top ten make up approximately 7.2% of the sample. The sequence derives from an adult with an advanced solid tumor such as melanoma, head and neck, liver or kidney cancer. The sample here was CD4+ or CD8+ T cells sorted from blood, taken in a trial of the OX40 agonist ivuxolimab. The rearrangement combines TRBV30 with TRBJ1-6; a confident D gene designation cannot be given. The DNA sequence is given as TGTGCCTGGAGTGTAACCACGACGGATTATAATTCACCCCTCCACTTT. It translates to CAWSVTTTDYNSPLHF.